This is a list of T cell receptor beta chains from one sample in a study of OX40 agonist ivuxolimab in advanced cancers. TCRdb keeps only in-frame clones here, not all; method: immunoSEQ multiplex PCR. The sample has around 29,000 clones; 91% are singletons. The material was CD4+ or CD8+ T cells sorted from blood, obtained in a trial of the OX40 agonist ivuxolimab. The receptor source for this set is an adult with an advanced solid tumor such as melanoma, head and neck, liver or kidney cancer. CDR3s include the opening cysteine and the closing phenylalanine or tryptophan. Fields, in order: CDR3 length, V gene, CDR3 protein.

>11|TRBV7-8
CASSFIAEQYF
>12|TRBV27
CASSPYQETQYF
>13|TRBV5-1
CASSAGWDYGYTF
>15|TRBV5-5
CASSLGQGALREAFF
>14|TRBV6-6
CASSWTTTYNEQFF
>15|TRBV6-6
CASSSVTGLYNEQFF
>14|TRBV6-6
CASSDPSGNYEQYF
>13|TRBV4-1
CASSQLRVGPQHF
>15|TRBV2
CASSVTDVNTGELFF
>15|TRBV4-1
CASSQGVGSNYGYTF
>15|TRBV4-3
CASSQGVGIAYEQYF
>11|TRBV28
CASSLGKKLFF
>14|TRBV29-1
CSVGGDSLNYGYTF
>15|TRBV19
CASSSAGGLTDTQYF
>17|TRBV4-2
CASSQQANTMGLDGYTF
>15|TRBV19
CASSIGDRGNYEQYF
>13|TRBV27
CASSLGPFNGYTF
>12|TRBV4-1
CASSPDLDTQYF
>12|TRBV19
CASNRGPGELFF
>15|TRBV6-5
CASSYSTIPTGGYTF
>15|TRBV27
CASSLYPGGNTEAFF
>15|TRBV19
CASSMTQRGGGTQYF
>17|TRBV5-6
CASSLLFRGLGTDTQYF
>13|TRBV28
CASSSRGYNEQFF
>9|TRBV20-1
CSEDGEAFF
>15|TRBV28
CASRSGTGLTGELFF
>12|TRBV29-1
CSVEGQNTEAFF
>14|TRBV27
CASRGDSSNQPQHF
>13|TRBV7-9
CASSAQNSYEQYF
>13|TRBV5-1
CASGNIAHNEQFF
>13|TRBV27
CASSTTGPYEQYF
>13|TRBV6-6
CASSYSTSTEAFF
>15|TRBV9
CASSPSGTPAQPQHF
>14|TRBV19
CASRPFTGGEEQFF
>15|TRBV5-1
CASSFEYGDQETQYF
>15|TRBV4-1
CASSRFETSTDTQYF
>14|TRBV5-6
CASSLGGLQETQYF
>16|TRBV10-2
CASSDIAERSYNEQFF
>14|TRBV10-1
CASSEVAGSNEQFF